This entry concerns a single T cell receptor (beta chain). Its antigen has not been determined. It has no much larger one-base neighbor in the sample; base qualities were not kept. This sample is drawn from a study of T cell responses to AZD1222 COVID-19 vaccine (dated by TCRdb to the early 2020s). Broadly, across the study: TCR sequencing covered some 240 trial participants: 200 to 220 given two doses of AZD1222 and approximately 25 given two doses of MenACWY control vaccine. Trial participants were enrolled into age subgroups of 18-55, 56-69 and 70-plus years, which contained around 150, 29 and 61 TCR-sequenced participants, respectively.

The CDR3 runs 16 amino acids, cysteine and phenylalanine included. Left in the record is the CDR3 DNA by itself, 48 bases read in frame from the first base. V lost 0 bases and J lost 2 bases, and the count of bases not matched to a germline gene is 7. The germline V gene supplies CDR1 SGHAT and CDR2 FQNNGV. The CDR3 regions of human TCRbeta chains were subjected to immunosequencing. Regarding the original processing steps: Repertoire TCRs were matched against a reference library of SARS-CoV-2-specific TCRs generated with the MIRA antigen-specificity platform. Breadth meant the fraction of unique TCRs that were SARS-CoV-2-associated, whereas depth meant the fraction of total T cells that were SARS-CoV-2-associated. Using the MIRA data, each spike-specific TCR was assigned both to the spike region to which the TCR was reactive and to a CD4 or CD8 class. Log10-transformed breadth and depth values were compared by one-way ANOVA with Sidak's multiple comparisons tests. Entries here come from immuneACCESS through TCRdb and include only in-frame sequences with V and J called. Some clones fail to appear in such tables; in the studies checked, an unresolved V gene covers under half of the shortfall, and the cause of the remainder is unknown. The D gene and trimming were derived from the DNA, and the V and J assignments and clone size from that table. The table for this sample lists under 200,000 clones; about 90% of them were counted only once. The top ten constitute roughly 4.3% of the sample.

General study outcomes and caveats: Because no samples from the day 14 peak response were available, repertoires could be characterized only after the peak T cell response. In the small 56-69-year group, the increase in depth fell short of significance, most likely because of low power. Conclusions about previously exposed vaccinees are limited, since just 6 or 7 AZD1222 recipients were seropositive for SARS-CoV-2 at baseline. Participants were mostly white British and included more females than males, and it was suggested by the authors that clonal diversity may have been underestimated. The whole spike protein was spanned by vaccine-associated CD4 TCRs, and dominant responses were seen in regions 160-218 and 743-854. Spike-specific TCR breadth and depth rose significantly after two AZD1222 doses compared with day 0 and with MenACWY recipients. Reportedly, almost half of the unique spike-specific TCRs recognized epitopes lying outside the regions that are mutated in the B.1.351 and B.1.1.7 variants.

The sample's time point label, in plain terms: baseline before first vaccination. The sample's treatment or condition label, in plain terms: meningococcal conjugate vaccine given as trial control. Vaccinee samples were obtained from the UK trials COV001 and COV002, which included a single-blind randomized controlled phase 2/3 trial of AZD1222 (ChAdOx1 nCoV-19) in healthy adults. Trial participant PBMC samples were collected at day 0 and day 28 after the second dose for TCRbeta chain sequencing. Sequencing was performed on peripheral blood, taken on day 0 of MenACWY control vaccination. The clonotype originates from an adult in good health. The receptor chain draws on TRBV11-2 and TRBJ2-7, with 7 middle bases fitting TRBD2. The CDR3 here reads CASSLDWGGKPYEQYF. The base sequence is TGTGCCAGCAGCTTAGATTGGGGGGGAAAGCCCTACGAGCAGTACTTC.